One and the same sample provided the 25 T cell receptor beta chains below, sequenced in a study of T cells in Graves' hyperthyroidism and ophthalmopathy. From RNA transcripts, TCR beta CDR3 regions were amplified. During a first-round RT-PCR of the TCR CDR3, the HTBI primer set was used. Each CDR3 protein gets one entry after TCRdb re-called the multiplex PCR reads with MiXCR. The sample lists 470,000 or so distinct CDR3 sequences; 20% to 25% were seen once. Sequenced input: blood. These receptor sequences come from a man between 18 and 29 years old with Graves' hyperthyroidism.

V usage is TRBV30 and J usage is TRBJ2-7; D not resolved. Germline lookup yields CDR1 GTSNPN and CDR2 SVGIG (reference sequence). This CDR3 region has 11 residues. Trimming took off 5 bases at V and 6 bases at J, with 11 bases between the two ends. The CDR3 loop reads CAWAVGFEQYF. The CDR3 DNA reads TGTGCCTGGGCGGTAGGATTCGAGCAGTACTTC.

This clonotype was recorded many times. The CDR3 DNA reads TGCGCCAGCAGTGAGTCCGGGGAGACCCAGTACTTC. Translating it yields CASSESGETQYF. This chain connects TRBV10-1 to TRBJ2-5, with no clear D. The germline V and J ends were trimmed by 0 bases and 5 bases, with 4 bases remaining between them. Germline assignment: CDR1 WNHNN and CDR2 SYGVQD (reference sequence). The CDR3 covers 12 residues.

This clonotype was observed at least ten times. The CDR3 region is CASSYRLGGPGGGELFF. DNA of the CDR3: TGTGCCAGCAGTTACAGGCTCGGGGGGCCCGGAGGCGGGGAGCTGTTTTTT. This chain connects TRBV6-5 to TRBJ2-2, with a tentative D call TRBD2 (7 bases). Germline CDR1 and CDR2: MNHEY and SVGAGI. Trimming took 2 bases from V and 7 from J, leaving 20 bases between them. The CDR3 has 17 amino acids.

In this sample, this clonotype turned up many times. The V call is TRBV28, the J call TRBJ1-2; no clear D. Trimming left V 11 bases short and J 0 bases short, with 16 bases between. In germline, CDR1 is MDHEN, CDR2 SYDVKM. This CDR3 region has 14 residues. The CDR3 DNA reads as TGTGCCTCAGCGGTAGTTACCTCTAACTATGGCTACACCTTC. Encoded protein: CASAVVTSNYGYTF.

In the case of this clonotype: The CDR3 ends on some other residue instead of the conserved phenylalanine or tryptophan, so this is likely a read error. The chain combines TRBV12-3 or TRBV12-4 with TRBJ2-7, with D uncertain. The length of the CDR3 is 14 residues. CDR3 sequence (DNA): TGTGCCAGCAGCTTAGGTGGTACGTCCTACGAGCAGTACTCC. Residues: CASSLGGTSYEQYS.

The sample holds many counts of this clonotype. This rearrangement joins TRBV12-3 or TRBV12-4 to TRBJ2-7; TRBD1 agrees at 9 bases. CDR3 length: 13 amino acids. J gave up 8 bases and V 6 bases, and 8 bases lay outside the gene matches. CDR3 loop: CASRKDRGSKQYF. The CDR3 DNA sequence: TGTGCCAGCAGAAAGGACAGGGGTTCTAAGCAGTACTTC.

Many counts were recorded for this clonotype. The chain has TRBV2 and TRBJ1-3; D uncertain. Trimming cost V 0 bases and J 4 bases, with 10 bases left between them. This CDR3 contains 15 residues. Looked up from germline, CDR1 is SNHLY and CDR2 is FYNNEI. DNA of the CDR3: TGTGCCAGCAGTGAAGCGCTTCTTCCCGGAAACACCATATATTTT. As protein: CASSEALLPGNTIYF. Using reference TRBV2 and TRBJ1-3 for the parts outside the CDR3, the full variable domain is EPEVTQTPSHQVTQMGQEVILRCVPISNHLYFYWYRQILGQKVEFLVSFYNNEISEKSEIFDDQFSVERPDGSNFTLKIRSTKLEDSAMYFCASSEALLPGNTIYFGEGSWLTVV.

This clonotype was observed a single time. The genes are TRBV6-1 and TRBJ1-5; possibly TRBD1 for D (6 bases). Germline V CDR1 and CDR2: MNHNS, SASEGT. The V end was cut by 3 bases, the J end by 3 bases, with 15 bases between. CDR3 length: 16 residues. For the CDR3, the DNA is TGTGCCAGCAGTGACCCTGCCGGGGGGCTCAATCAGCCCCAGCATTTT. As protein: CASSDPAGGLNQPQHF.

This clonotype was detected ten times or more. This chain uses TRBV11-1 with TRBJ2-7; 7 bases map to TRBD1. The V and J ends lost 1 base and 3 bases, in that order; junction bases with no gene match: 9. CDR3 length: 16 amino acids. The germline CDR1 and CDR2 sequences are SGHAT and FQDESV (reference sequence). CDR3 residues: CASSLGPLQGVYEQYF. CDR3 in DNA: TGTGCCAGCAGCTTAGGCCCGCTCCAGGGGGTCTACGAGCAGTACTTC.

This clonotype was counted many times. The genes are TRBV5-6 and TRBJ2-7; 8 bases map to TRBD2. The germline CDR1 and CDR2 sequences are SGHDT and YYEEEE. V lost 3 bases and J lost 0; bases outside the gene matches: 5. The CDR3 extends over 15 amino acids. The CDR3 loop reads CASSSGLAPSYEQYF. CDR3 DNA: TGTGCCAGCAGCTCTGGACTAGCACCCTCCTACGAGCAGTACTTC.

This clonotype was picked up many times. The gene calls are TRBV28 and TRBJ1-2; 7 nucleotides match TRBD1. CDR1 MDHEN and CDR2 SYDVKM come from the germline V gene. V shed 4 bases and J 6 bases; nucleotides not matched to a gene: 5. The length of the CDR3 is 13 residues. CDR3: CASSWGGGHGYTF. The CDR3 DNA sequence: TGTGCCAGCAGTTGGGGAGGGGGCCATGGCTACACCTTC.

Only one count was recorded for this clonotype. For the CDR3, the DNA is TGTGCCTGGAGTGGTCTAGGGGCCTACGAGCAGTACTTC. Translated: CAWSGLGAYEQYF. The rearrangement uses TRBV30 and TRBJ2-7; a possible D gene is TRBD1 (5 bases). This CDR3 has 13 amino acids. Germline loops: CDR1 GTSNPN, CDR2 SVGIG (reference sequence). Trimming left V 1 base short and J 2 bases short, with 9 bases between.

This clonotype was counted once. The CDR3 sequence is CATSSRWLTNYGYTF. The CDR3 DNA sequence: TGTGCCACCAGCAGCCGGTGGCTAACTAACTATGGCTACACCTTC. This sequence joins TRBV15 and TRBJ1-2; no clear D. Trimming removed 3 bases from V and 0 bases from J, with 11 bases in between. CDR1 and CDR2 (germline): LNHNV, YYDKDF (reference sequence). The CDR3 consists of 15 residues.

This clonotype occurred many times. The chain carries TRBV12-3 or TRBV12-4 and TRBJ2-5; D not resolved. CDR3 length equals 14 residues. Trimming shortened V by 5 bases and J by 1 base, and 11 bases separated the two germline ends. The CDR3 DNA follows: TGTGCCAGCAGTGATCGTGCCCCCCAAGAGACCCAGTACTTC. Protein: CASSDRAPQETQYF.

This clonotype was detected ten times or more. This chain links TRBV2 with TRBJ1-1; TRBD1 agrees at 8 bases. This CDR3 comprises 15 residues. V lost 5 bases to trimming and J lost 2 bases; unmatched junction nucleotides: 7. Per germline, CDR1 SNHLY and CDR2 FYNNEI. CDR3 amino acids: CASSSQGALNTEAFF. Written as DNA, the CDR3 is TGTGCCAGCAGTAGCCAGGGGGCGCTTAACACTGAAGCTTTCTTT.

In its sample, this clonotype was seen many times. The V and J genes are TRBV2 and TRBJ1-2; D remains unclear. The CDR3 covers 12 residues. The V end was cut by 8 bases, the J end by 6 bases, with 13 bases between. Germline-derived CDR1 and CDR2 are SNHLY and FYNNEI. The CDR3 loop is CASYGGEDGYTF. The CDR3 nucleotides read TGTGCCAGCTATGGAGGAGAGGATGGCTACACCTTC. The full variable domain, completed using reference TRBV2 and TRBJ1-2, is EPEVTQTPSHQVTQMGQEVILRCVPISNHLYFYWYRQILGQKVEFLVSFYNNEISEKSEIFDDQFSVERPDGSNFTLKIRSTKLEDSAMYFCASYGGEDGYTFGSGTRLTVV.

This chain joins TRBV12-3 or TRBV12-4 and TRBJ2-2; tentative D call: TRBD2 (6 bases). The CDR3 extends over 15 amino acids. V was clipped by 4 bases and J by 3 bases, with 12 bases between them. In DNA, the CDR3 is TGTGCCAGCAGTTCCCCCGGCGGGGACACCGGGGAGCTGTTTTTT. The encoded protein is CASSSPGGDTGELFF.

This clonotype occurred many times. This chain connects TRBV6-1 to TRBJ2-7; 7 positions agree with TRBD1. In germline, CDR1 is MNHNS, CDR2 SASEGT. The CDR3 is 12 amino acids. V gave up 7 bases and J gave up 5 bases; unmatched junction bases: 5. As DNA, the CDR3 is TGTGCCAGCATTCCGGACAGGCACGAGCAGTACTTC. This encodes CASIPDRHEQYF.

This clonotype was seen many times. V is TRBV7-8 and J is TRBJ2-6; D gene uncertain. Trimming left V 0 bases short and J 2 bases short, with 8 bases between. The CDR3 spans 16 residues. Germline V lookup: CDR1 SGHVS, CDR2 FQNEAQ. The CDR3 loop is CASSLAYHAGANVLTF. The CDR3 nucleotides read TGTGCCAGCAGCTTAGCATACCACGCTGGGGCCAACGTCCTGACTTTC.

This clonotype has ten or more counts. The chain links TRBV4-1 to TRBJ2-4; TRBD1 is a possible D gene (6 bases). Germline CDR1 is MGHRA and CDR2 is YSYEKL. The CDR3 has 18 amino acids. V was trimmed by 6 bases and J by 0 bases, leaving 21 bases between them. CDR3 sequence: CASRPGQQGVIAKNIQYF. The DNA for the CDR3 is TGCGCCAGCAGACCCGGACAGCAGGGAGTTATAGCCAAAAACATTCAGTACTTC.

A word on this clonotype: It is likely a read error, because the conserved phenylalanine at the end of the CDR3 is missing. J is TRBJ1-5 and V is TRBV6-1; 10 bases line up with TRBD1. CDR1 is MNHNS, CDR2 SASEGT, per germline. The CDR3 extends over 14 amino acids. In nucleotides, the CDR3 is TGTGTCAGCAGAGGGACAGGGGCAGGTCAGCCCCAGCATCTT. It translates to CVSRGTGAGQPQHL.

This chain uses TRBV5-1 with TRBJ2-7; TRBD1 is a possible D gene (7 bases). The V gene lost 0 bases and the J gene lost 2 bases, with 12 bases spanning the gap. CDR1 is SGHRS and CDR2 is YFSETQ in the germline V gene. The CDR3 extends over 15 amino acids. The CDR3 DNA follows: TGCGCCAGCAGCTTGGAGGCGGGACAGACCTACGAGCAGTACTTC. Translated: CASSLEAGQTYEQYF.

A few counts support this clonotype. The CDR3 DNA sequence: TGTGCCACCTACTTCACGGCAGGGCTTCAAGGATCACCCCTCCACTTT. Amino acid sequence: CATYFTAGLQGSPLHF. V gene TRBV28 combines with J gene TRBJ1-6; weak D call: TRBD1 (5 bases). V gave up 10 bases and J gave up 10 bases, with 26 bases separating them. CDR1 is MDHEN and CDR2 is SYDVKM in the germline V gene. The CDR3 consists of 16 residues.

J is TRBJ1-5 and V is TRBV11-2; no clear D gene. The V end was cut by 2 bases, the J end by 6 bases, with 14 bases between. CDR1 and CDR2 from the germline V gene are SGHAT and FQNNGV. The CDR3 length is 15 residues. In nucleotides, the CDR3 is TGTGCCAGCAGCTTATGGGCGGGAGCGAGTCAGCCCCAGCATTTT. It specifies CASSLWAGASQPQHF.

The chain has TRBV18 and TRBJ1-1; the D gene is possibly TRBD1 (6 bases). The CDR3 runs 14 residues. Germline lookup yields CDR1 KGHSH and CDR2 LQKENI. Trimming took 8 bases from V and 3 from J, leaving 16 bases between them. Written as DNA, the CDR3 is TGTGCCAGCAACGAGGGCAGGGGTTACACTGAAGCTTTCTTT. Translating it yields CASNEGRGYTEAFF. Based on the CDR3 plus reference TRBV18 and TRBJ1-1, the full variable domain is NAGVMQNPRHLVRRRGQEARLRCSPMKGHSHVYWYRQLPEEGLKFMVYLQKENIIDESGMPKERFSAEFPKEGPSILRIQQVVRGDSAAYFCASNEGRGYTEAFFGQGTRLTVV.